This TCR beta chain appears in the sequencing data of a study of T cells after yellow fever vaccination. Background on the study: The SMART-Seq v4 Ultra Low Input method served to prepare the low-cell-number fractions. Findings and caveats of the study: Reappearance after the booster was seen for most primary-vaccination clones, at 95% to 96% CD4 and 75% to 90% CD8.

This clonotype was detected many times. What it binds is not known. Between the trimmed V and J ends, which lost 2 bases and 8 bases, there was a span of 13 bases. This CDR3 is built from 15 residues. CDR1 and CDR2 from the germline V gene are SGHTA and FQGNSA. The TCR cDNA carried a universal primer site and UMIs from 5'RACE template switching. Each CDR3 protein gets one entry after TCRdb re-called the 5' RACE reads with MiXCR. The data show over 150,000 distinct CDR3 sequences, approximately 6% seen once. Sequences were derived from CD4+ T cells sorted from PBMCs, sampled on the day of the first yellow fever vaccination. V is TRBV7-2 and J is TRBJ1-6; D is possibly TRBD1 (5 bases). This receptor was obtained from a man in his late teens or twenties who received the YFV17D yellow fever vaccine. CDR3 amino acids: CASSLFRGADSPLHF. CDR3 bases: TGTGCCAGCAGCTTATTTCGGGGCGCGGATTCACCCCTCCACTTT.